A selection of T cell receptor beta chains follows, all from one sample in a study of regulatory T cells in long-lasting Graves disease. MiXCR, run by TCRdb on the multiplex PCR reads, gives a single entry per CDR3 protein. The table has almost 350,000 distinct CDR3 sequences, roughly 21% seen once. This material consisted of peripheral blood mononuclear cells (PBMCs), taken when the disease was refractory, from a patient treated with antithyroid drugs. Receptors originate from a female donor with Graves disease. Each CDR3 is given with its conserved first and last residue. The order of the fields is CDR3 protein, V gene, J gene.

CDR3aa: CASSPTGGGRNQPQHF; v_gene: TRBV18; j_gene: TRBJ1-5
CDR3aa: CSAADRAPYIGYTF; v_gene: TRBV20-1; j_gene: TRBJ1-2
CDR3aa: CSASPIQGFEKLFF; v_gene: TRBV20-1; j_gene: TRBJ1-4
CDR3aa: CSARQGMGISPLHF; v_gene: TRBV20-1; j_gene: TRBJ1-6
CDR3aa: CASSQAGEPQHF; v_gene: TRBV3-1; j_gene: TRBJ1-5
CDR3aa: CASSVRQSEAFF; v_gene: TRBV2; j_gene: TRBJ1-1
CDR3aa: CASSLNRNSYEQYF; v_gene: TRBV7-3; j_gene: TRBJ2-7
CDR3aa: CASSLPGTANTEAFF; v_gene: TRBV5-8; j_gene: TRBJ1-1
CDR3aa: CASRDYRGPGEGHF; v_gene: TRBV28; j_gene: TRBJ2-4
CDR3aa: CASSLLRGQGNSNQPQHF; v_gene: TRBV18; j_gene: TRBJ1-5
CDR3aa: CASSPLAGAYNEQFF; v_gene: TRBV5-5; j_gene: TRBJ2-1
CDR3aa: CASSQDSTPQYEQYF; v_gene: TRBV3-1; j_gene: TRBJ2-7
CDR3aa: CASSECGIRGTGSGEQYF; v_gene: TRBV25-1; j_gene: TRBJ2-7
CDR3aa: CASSQVGIGGEKLFF; v_gene: TRBV3-1; j_gene: TRBJ1-4
CDR3aa: CASSLDRYQPQHF; v_gene: TRBV3-1; j_gene: TRBJ1-5
CDR3aa: CASSLDRVVLNTEAFF; v_gene: TRBV18; j_gene: TRBJ1-1
CDR3aa: CASSLGPLAGAYETQYF; v_gene: TRBV5-1; j_gene: TRBJ2-5
CDR3aa: CASSFYEFWTGNQPQHF; v_gene: TRBV28; j_gene: TRBJ1-5
CDR3aa: CASSVAGGDSTDTQYF; v_gene: TRBV9; j_gene: TRBJ2-3
CDR3aa: CASSQAFSTRFSGELFF; v_gene: TRBV4-3; j_gene: TRBJ2-2
CDR3aa: CASSFATGSSEAFF; v_gene: TRBV28; j_gene: TRBJ1-1
CDR3aa: CASILSGTGPYGYTF; v_gene: TRBV19; j_gene: TRBJ1-2
CDR3aa: CATSDLTLSSYEQYF; v_gene: TRBV24-1; j_gene: TRBJ2-7
CDR3aa: CASNMGQFDNTEAFF; v_gene: TRBV19; j_gene: TRBJ1-1
CDR3aa: CAIGESIVSYEQYF; v_gene: TRBV10-3; j_gene: TRBJ2-7
CDR3aa: CASSQRDRVNTEAFF; v_gene: TRBV18; j_gene: TRBJ1-1
CDR3aa: CSARNRNSNQPQHF; v_gene: TRBV20-1; j_gene: TRBJ1-5
CDR3aa: CASGSPHRAGERGWHEQFF; v_gene: TRBV12-5; j_gene: TRBJ2-1
CDR3aa: CASSEGPDTGELFF; v_gene: TRBV6-1; j_gene: TRBJ2-2
CDR3aa: CSARPPTSGRGYEQYF; v_gene: TRBV20-1; j_gene: TRBJ2-7
CDR3aa: CASTRGMNTEAFF; v_gene: TRBV12-3/TRBV12-4; j_gene: TRBJ1-1
CDR3aa: CASSQEWTGFGNTIYF; v_gene: TRBV3-1; j_gene: TRBJ1-3
CDR3aa: CASSPTGTATGELFF; v_gene: TRBV7-9; j_gene: TRBJ2-2
CDR3aa: CAISEQGWPYQETQYF; v_gene: TRBV10-3; j_gene: TRBJ2-5
CDR3aa: CASSSGRGRGTEAFF; v_gene: TRBV5-6; j_gene: TRBJ1-1
CDR3aa: CASSLGPRRGYTF; v_gene: TRBV28; j_gene: TRBJ1-2
CDR3aa: CASTPRGGGGVTEAFF; v_gene: TRBV12-3/TRBV12-4; j_gene: TRBJ1-1
CDR3aa: CASSLHRDRQAYSYEQYF; v_gene: TRBV11-3; j_gene: TRBJ2-7
CDR3aa: CASSPRGRAEAFF; v_gene: TRBV7-2; j_gene: TRBJ1-1
CDR3aa: CASSTSGETPYEQYF; v_gene: TRBV2; j_gene: TRBJ2-7
CDR3aa: CASSVDSGRYPYEQYF; v_gene: TRBV9; j_gene: TRBJ2-7
CDR3aa: CASSLAGAPNTGELFF; v_gene: TRBV28; j_gene: TRBJ2-2
CDR3aa: CASSYGRGRGNEQYF; v_gene: TRBV6-5; j_gene: TRBJ2-7
CDR3aa: CASSPNRVYSGNTIYF; v_gene: TRBV18; j_gene: TRBJ1-3
CDR3aa: CASSSVNRVEETQYF; v_gene: TRBV7-9; j_gene: TRBJ2-5
CDR3aa: CSVQRGSDTEASF; v_gene: TRBV29-1; j_gene: TRBJ1-1
CDR3aa: CAWRGQFGGSYNSPLHF; v_gene: TRBV30; j_gene: TRBJ1-6
CDR3aa: CASSLGGTPGGEKLFF; v_gene: TRBV5-4; j_gene: TRBJ1-4
CDR3aa: CASSIGGEGTPLHF; v_gene: TRBV19; j_gene: TRBJ1-6
CDR3aa: CASSSDSSNQPQHF; v_gene: TRBV2; j_gene: TRBJ1-5
CDR3aa: CASSLWPTSGISGETQYF; v_gene: TRBV28; j_gene: TRBJ2-5
CDR3aa: CASSQQGLAGGLRYEQYF; v_gene: TRBV7-8; j_gene: TRBJ2-7
CDR3aa: CASNTGPPGEQYF; v_gene: TRBV28; j_gene: TRBJ2-7
CDR3aa: CASSQDGFSGNTIYF; v_gene: TRBV3-1; j_gene: TRBJ1-3
CDR3aa: CATSDHTVHGTDTQYF; v_gene: TRBV24-1; j_gene: TRBJ2-3
CDR3aa: CASSPRDRDLQYF; v_gene: TRBV12-3/TRBV12-4; j_gene: TRBJ2-7
CDR3aa: CASGSILGGTHNEQFF; v_gene: TRBV12-5; j_gene: TRBJ2-1
CDR3aa: CASSGHNYEQYF; v_gene: TRBV4-1; j_gene: TRBJ2-7